The T cell receptor beta chain under discussion was sequenced for a study of blood T cell repertoires in COVID-19. Profiling relied on immunoSEQ multiplex PCR, and the TCRdb table lists in-frame clones only, not all of them. The repertoire has about 180,000 clones, more than 70% of them found once; the top ten carry roughly 18%. The germline CDR1 and CDR2 sequences are LGHNA and YSLEER. After removal of 5 bases from V and 5 bases from J, the junction contained 7 bases not matched to a gene. The CDR3 sequence is 15 residues long. The origin of this receptor is a person aged 65 to 85 with COVID-19, enrolled during active disease. This chain uses TRBV4-3 with TRBJ2-1, with 9 nucleotides matching TRBD2. The sequenced sample consisted of peripheral blood. The CDR3 sequence: CASSFSGSGDNEQFF. CDR3 DNA: TGCGCCAGCAGCTTTAGCGGGAGCGGGGACAATGAGCAGTTCTTC.